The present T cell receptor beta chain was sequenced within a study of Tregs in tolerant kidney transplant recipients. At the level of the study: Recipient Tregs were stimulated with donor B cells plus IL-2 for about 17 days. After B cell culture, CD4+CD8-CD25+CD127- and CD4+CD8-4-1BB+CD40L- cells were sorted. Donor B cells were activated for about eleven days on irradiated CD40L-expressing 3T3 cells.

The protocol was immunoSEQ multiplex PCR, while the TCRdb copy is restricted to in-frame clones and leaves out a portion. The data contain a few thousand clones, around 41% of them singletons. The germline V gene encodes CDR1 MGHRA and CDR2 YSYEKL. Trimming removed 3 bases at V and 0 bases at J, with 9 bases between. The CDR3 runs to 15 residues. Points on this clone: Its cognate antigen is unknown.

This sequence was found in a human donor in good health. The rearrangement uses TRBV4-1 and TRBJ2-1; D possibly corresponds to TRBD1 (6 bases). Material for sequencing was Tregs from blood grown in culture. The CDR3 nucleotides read TGCGCCAGCAGCCAGGCGACAGGCTCCTACAATGAGCAGTTCTTC. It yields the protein CASSQATGSYNEQFF.